This T cell receptor beta chain appears in the sequencing data of a study of beta chain features in type 1 diabetes. This clone occurred a few times. Sorting that relied on CD45RO/CCR7/CD25/CD127/CD95/CD27 yielded CD4+ naive, central memory, regulatory and stem cell-like memory cells. The ends were cut back, 3 bases at V and 4 bases at J, with 0 bases in the middle. Per the germline V gene, CDR1 is SNHLY and CDR2 is FYNNEI. The CDR3 extends over 10 amino acids. Sequenced material consisted of expressed TCRB transcripts (all of the isolated RNA was reverse transcribed). Generated by immunoSEQ multiplex PCR, the TCRdb table keeps only in-frame clones and is missing some. The sample has about 410,000 clones, roughly 13% seen once.

The TCR comes from a man aged 25 to 40 in good health. The chain links TRBV2 to TRBJ1-2; D is unresolved. The sequencing input was naive CD4+ T cells from blood. CDR3 sequence: CASSDYGYTF. In nucleotides, the CDR3 is TGTGCCAGCAGTGACTATGGCTACACCTTC.